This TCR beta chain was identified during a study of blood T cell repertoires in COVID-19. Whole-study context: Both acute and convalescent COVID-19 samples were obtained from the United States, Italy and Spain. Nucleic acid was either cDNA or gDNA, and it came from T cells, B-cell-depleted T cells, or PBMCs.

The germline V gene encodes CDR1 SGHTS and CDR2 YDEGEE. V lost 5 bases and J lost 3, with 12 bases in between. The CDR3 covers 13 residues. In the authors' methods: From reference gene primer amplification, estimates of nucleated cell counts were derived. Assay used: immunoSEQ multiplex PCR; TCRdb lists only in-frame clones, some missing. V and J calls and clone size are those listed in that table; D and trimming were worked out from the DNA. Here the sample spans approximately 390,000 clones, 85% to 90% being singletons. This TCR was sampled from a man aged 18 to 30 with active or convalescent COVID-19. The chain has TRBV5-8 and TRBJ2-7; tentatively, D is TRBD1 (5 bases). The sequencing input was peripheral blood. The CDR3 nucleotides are TGTGCCAGCAGGCTAAGGGGTATCTACGAGCAGTACTTC. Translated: CASRLRGIYEQYF.